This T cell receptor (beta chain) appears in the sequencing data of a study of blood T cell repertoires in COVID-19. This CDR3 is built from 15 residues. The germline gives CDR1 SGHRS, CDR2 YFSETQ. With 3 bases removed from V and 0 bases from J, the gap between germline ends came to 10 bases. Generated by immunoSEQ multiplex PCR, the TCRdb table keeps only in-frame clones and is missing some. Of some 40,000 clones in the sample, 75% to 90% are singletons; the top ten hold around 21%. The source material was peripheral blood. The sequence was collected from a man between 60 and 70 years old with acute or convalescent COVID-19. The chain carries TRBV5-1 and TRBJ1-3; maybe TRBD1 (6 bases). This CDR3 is CASSSGGGSGNTIYF. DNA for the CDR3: TGCGCCAGCAGCTCGGGAGGGGGCTCTGGAAACACCATATATTTT.